This TCR beta chain was captured in a study of blood T cells in healthy people across ages. This clonotype was seen more than once but under ten times. Germline lookup yields CDR1 SQVTM and CDR2 ANQGSEA. This CDR3 has 13 amino acids. Trimming removed 6 bases from V and 8 bases from J, with 18 bases in between. A J-beta primer mix and a sample-barcoded 5' primer were used in a second PCR of roughly 7 to 12 cycles. In TCRdb, the 5' RACE reads were re-called with MiXCR into one record per CDR3 protein. Among hundreds of thousands of distinct CDR3 sequences listed, approximately 21% were seen once. The sample consisted of blood. The rearrangement links TRBV29-1 to TRBJ2-3, with D possibly being TRBD2 (7 bases). The TCR originated in a man aged 65-85 years in good health. The CDR3, as DNA: TGCAGCGTAGCGGCGGGGGCTGGAGGTACGCAGTATTTT. This codes for CSVAAGAGGTQYF.